This TCR beta chain was profiled in a study of T cells in Graves' hyperthyroidism and ophthalmopathy. Whole-study results and caveats: Prediction of ophthalmopathy progression came a median around 6 months pre-onset.

RNA transcripts gave rise to amplified TCR beta CDR3 regions. HTBI primers drove first-round RT-PCR of the TCR CDR3. Via MiXCR, TCRdb re-called the multiplex PCR reads, giving one row per CDR3 protein. Of 350,000 or so distinct CDR3 sequences listed, about 20% were seen once; the top ten hold less than 65%. Per the germline V gene, CDR1 is SGDLS and CDR2 is YYNGEE. The CDR3 is 13 residues long. The V end was cut by 4 bases, the J end by 5 bases, with 12 bases between. Graves' hyperthyroidism without ophthalmopathy progression within 18 months was termed stable. Orbital computed tomography, thyroid ultrasound, serum thyroxine and TRAb, and clinical symptoms together informed the diagnoses. This clonotype was seen only a few times. Its target is not known.

The sequenced material came from blood. The rearrangement joins TRBV9 to TRBJ1-1, with D unclear. The TCR originated in a woman in her forties or fifties with Graves' hyperthyroidism. The CDR3 loop is CASSTSWSTEAFF. Written as DNA, the CDR3 is TGTGCCAGCAGCACCTCGTGGTCGACTGAAGCTTTCTTT.